The entry that follows covers one T cell receptor (beta chain) sequence. Its recognized antigen is unknown. Base qualities are not provided; no much larger clone lies one nucleotide away. The sample belongs to a study of naive and memory T cell subsets (dated by TCRdb to 2015 to 2018). Regarding the research as a whole: According to the figure summarizing the samples, there were around ten blood donors, 7 tuberculin skin test biopsies and 3 saline control biopsies. PCR2 was typically run as a SYBR Green qPCR and stopped at a set threshold, although low-input samples could use end-point PCR of 5 to 7 cycles instead. Study-level results and caveats: The RNA-based method was acknowledged as potentially sensitive to TCR transcript changes with T cell activation and differentiation.

Library method: 5' RACE. The ligated cDNA was amplified by four rounds of PCR, in which nested alpha and beta constant region primers were used together with the SP2 primer. For the blood and skin samples, TCR RNA was reverse transcribed with SuperScript IV using primers for the alpha and beta constant regions. An oligonucleotide carrying the Illumina SP2 primer and a UMI was ligated to the cDNA 3' end using T4 RNA ligase 1. To prevent hairpin formation, the 12-nucleotide UMI was made up of two random hexamers with an eight-base spacer between them. From the second PCR onward, TCR alpha and beta chain libraries were processed separately, and dual indexing was applied for multiplexing. After pooling, the indexed libraries were analyzed by capillary electrophoresis and sequenced on either an Illumina MiSeq or NextSeq. To boost base diversity and improve cluster recognition, PhiX DNA at about 5-7.5% was spiked into the libraries. In the original analysis: UMIs were extracted from read 2 by Demultiplexor and combined with the TCR sequence from read 1, and reads were split according to sample indices. V and J genes and V-J junctions were identified by Decombinator, and each TCR was assigned a five-part identifier that included V and J deletions. UMIs were used by Collapsinator to correct sequencing errors and PCR amplification heterogeneity, so that a UMI-based abundance was obtained for each TCR. CDR3Translator converted identifiers to nucleotide sequence, translated to amino acids, and extracted CDR3 regions using terminal motifs. After normalization to the amount of input RNA, the error-corrected alpha and beta TCR counts from blood and from skin were compared. TCRdb reanalyzed the raw reads on its own, using fastp at Q25 for trimming and MiXCR for clone calling, and kept in-frame beta chains. Records with the same CDR3 protein are collapsed into one entry carrying the most frequent genes and DNA. Clone size and V and J calls follow TCRdb, not the original study. A total of tens of thousands of distinct CDR3 sequences appear in this sample, 7.2% of them only once. In total, the top ten clones hold around 9.7% of the sample.

The study described a robust, sensitive protocol for amplifying, sequencing and analyzing TCRs, using 3' ligation of a UMI-containing oligonucleotide to TCR cDNA. For whole blood analysis, approximately 2.5 ml of peripheral blood was collected from healthy adult volunteers into Tempus tubes, and RNA was extracted following the manufacturer's instructions. Total RNA, without cell sorting, was DNase treated with RQ1 DNase before reverse transcription, targeting roughly 1 to 1000 ng input. Libraries were prepared from skin biopsies and whole blood to test how robust the pipeline was in samples where T cells are a minority population. The clonotype was recovered from a male donor in good health.

Here the CDR3 is given as CATGGGQGSYNEQFF. The bases are TGTGCCACCGGAGGGGGGCAGGGGAGTTACAATGAGCAGTTCTTC. This sequence uses TRBV12-3 or TRBV12-4 and TRBJ2-1, with the D segment possibly TRBD1 or TRBD2, each aligning over 6 bases. V and J are truncated by 10 bases and 4 bases respectively, leaving an intervening sequence of 20 bases. The CDR3 holds 15 amino acids from the cysteine to the phenylalanine. Left in the record is the CDR3 DNA by itself, 45 bases read in frame from the first base.